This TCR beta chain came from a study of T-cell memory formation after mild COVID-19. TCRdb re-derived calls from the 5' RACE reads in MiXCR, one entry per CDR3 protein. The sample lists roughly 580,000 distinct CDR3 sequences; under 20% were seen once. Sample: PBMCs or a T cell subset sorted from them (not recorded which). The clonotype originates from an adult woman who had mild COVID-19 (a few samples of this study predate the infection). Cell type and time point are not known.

The CDR3, as DNA: TGTGCCAGCGGCGGGACAGGGGCCCCTAGGTCCCTCCACTTT. This sequence encodes CASGGTGAPRSLHF. The rearrangement links TRBV2 to TRBJ1-6; 10 bases map to TRBD1. The CDR3 totals 14 residues. Germline V gene lookup returns CDR1 SNHLY and CDR2 FYNNEI. Unmatched junction bases numbered 12, after V lost 8 bases and J lost 14 bases.